The 12 T cell receptor beta chains below all came from one sample that was sequenced in a study of blood T cell repertoires in COVID-19. Generated by immunoSEQ multiplex PCR, the TCRdb table keeps only in-frame clones and is missing some. The table has 250,000 or so clones, roughly 85% seen once. Specimen: PBMCs or T cells enriched from blood (not recorded which). These receptors all stem from a man aged 25 to 45 who had recovered from COVID-19.

This clone was seen a handful of times. The gene calls are TRBV29-1 and TRBJ1-1; D is perhaps TRBD1 (5 bases). Deletions cut 2 bases from V and 4 bases from J, with 11 bases between. CDR1 is SQVTM and CDR2 is ANQGSEA in the germline V gene. The length of the CDR3 is 13 residues. DNA for the CDR3: TGCAGCGTTGAAACCAGGGTTGGCACTGAAGCTTTCTTT. It specifies CSVETRVGTEAFF.

As to this clone: This CDR3 is also generated by other DNA sequences in the sample. This chain joins TRBV5-1 and TRBJ1-1; TRBD1 might be the D (6 bases). Trimming took 4 bases from V and 0 from J, leaving 10 bases between them. There are 14 residues in the CDR3. Germline V gene data show CDR1 as SGHRS and CDR2 as YFSETQ. CDR3 nucleotide sequence: TGCGCCAGCAGCGTAACAGGGATGAACACTGAAGCTTTCTTT. Residues: CASSVTGMNTEAFF.

Only a few counts were recorded for this clone. The V gene is TRBV29-1, the J gene TRBJ1-5; D perhaps matches TRBD1 (5 bases). Germline V lookup: CDR1 SQVTM, CDR2 ANQGSEA. The CDR3 runs to 13 residues. V was pared by 4 bases and J by 1 base, with 8 bases between. The CDR3 DNA sequence: TGCAGCGTTGGTCAGGGAAGCAATCAGCCCCAGCATTTT. It codes for CSVGQGSNQPQHF.

In the case of this clone: This specimen includes other DNA sequences encoding the same CDR3. The genes are TRBV30 and TRBJ1-2, with D uncertain. Trimming cost V 4 bases and J 5 bases, with 11 bases left between them. The CDR3 runs to 12 residues. Germline CDR1 GTSNPN, CDR2 SVGIG (reference sequence). The chain's CDR3 is CAWNPGSYGYTF. The DNA for the CDR3 is TGTGCCTGGAATCCGGGGTCATATGGCTACACCTTC.

This clone was recorded only once. This chain joins TRBV10-3 and TRBJ2-2; D ambiguous. V lost 3 bases to trimming and J lost 1 base, with 9 bases between them. Germline lookup yields CDR1 ENHRY and CDR2 SYGVKD. The CDR3 sequence is 15 residues long. CDR3 sequence (DNA): TGTGCCATCAGTGAACAGCCAGGGAACACCGGGGAGCTGTTTTTT. It translates to CAISEQPGNTGELFF.

The chain combines TRBV11-1 with TRBJ1-1; 8 nucleotides agree with TRBD1. This CDR3 contains 14 residues. Germline-derived CDR1 and CDR2 are SGHAT and FQDESV (reference sequence). Trimming cost V 7 bases and J 1 base; bases outside gene matches: 5. The CDR3 DNA reads as TGTGCCAGCAAACAGGGGGACAAGAACACTGAAGCTTTCTTT. Residues: CASKQGDKNTEAFF.

The rearrangement links TRBV29-1 to TRBJ2-3; no reliable D call. The germline CDR1 and CDR2 sequences are SQVTM and ANQGSEA. The CDR3 length is 15 residues. Trimming removed 3 bases at V and 2 bases at J, with 15 bases between. The CDR3 here is CSVEAAVSYTDTQYF. The CDR3 DNA reads as TGCAGCGTTGAGGCGGCGGTTTCCTACACAGATACGCAGTATTTT.

V gene TRBV3-1 (or the pseudogene TRBV3-2) combines with J gene TRBJ1-6, with a weak D call TRBD1 (6 bases). This CDR3 spans 16 amino acids. Germline CDR1 LGHDT, CDR2 YNNKEL (reference sequence). Trimming cost V 0 bases and J 9 bases, with 15 bases left between them. CDR3 bases: TGTGCCAGCAGCCAAGATCTGCGGGGGCGTGGTTCACCCCTCCACTTT. Its translation: CASSQDLRGRGSPLHF.

In its sample, this clone was seen once. The rearrangement uses TRBV25-1 and TRBJ2-1, with 8 nucleotides matching TRBD1. Losses at the gene ends were 7 bases for V and 7 bases for J; bases not matched to a gene: 18. Germline values: CDR1 MGHDK, CDR2 SYGVNS. The CDR3 has 17 residues. This CDR3 is CASTPGQGASNDNEQFF. The CDR3 DNA is TGTGCCAGCACTCCGGGGCAGGGGGCGAGTAATGATAATGAGCAGTTCTTC. Complete variable domain (other parts from reference TRBV25-1 and TRBJ2-1): EADIYQTPRYLVIGTGKKITLECSQTMGHDKMYWYQQDPGMELHLIHYSYGVNSTEKGDLSSESTVSRIRTEHFPLTLESARPSHTSQYLCASTPGQGASNDNEQFFGPGTRLTVL.

V is TRBV4-2 and J is TRBJ2-7, with 9 bases lining up with TRBD2. Per germline, CDR1 LGHNA and CDR2 YNFKEQ. The CDR3 consists of 15 residues. J lost 3 bases, V lost 4 bases, and 7 bases had no gene match. The CDR3 DNA reads as TGTGCCAGCAGCCCCCGCGGGGGGGGCCTCTACGAGCAGTACTTC. Encoded protein: CASSPRGGGLYEQYF.

The genes are TRBV19 and TRBJ1-2; the match to TRBD1 covers 7 bases. Trimming at V came to 4 bases and at J to 2 bases, leaving 4 bases not matched to a gene. The CDR3 spans 14 residues. Germline CDR1 reads LNHDA; CDR2 reads SQIVND (reference sequence). This CDR3 reads CASSRQGSNYGYTF. CDR3 coding DNA: TGTGCCAGTAGTAGACAGGGTTCAAACTATGGCTACACCTTC.

This rearrangement joins TRBV5-1 to TRBJ2-7; TRBD2 aligns across 10 bases. The V segment lost 4 bases and the J segment 2 bases; nucleotides outside the gene matches: 33. CDR3 length: 24 residues. CDR1 is SGHRS, CDR2 YFSETQ, per germline. The CDR3 sequence: CASSVRGAVRHGGLAGDLTYEQYF. For the CDR3, the DNA is TGCGCCAGCAGCGTTCGTGGGGCGGTCAGACATGGGGGTCTAGCGGGAGATCTCACCTACGAGCAGTACTTC.